What follows are 6 T cell receptor beta chains derived from one specimen sequenced in a study of human versus mouse CDR3 diversity and MHC coevolution (dated by TCRdb to about 2017). Receptor libraries were prepared by the immunoSEQ multiplex PCR assay. In its TCRdb copy, this immuneACCESS table keeps in-frame sequences only and misses some clones. Where compared with another copy, unresolved V genes explain less than half of these, and the others have no known cause. The sample table records fewer than 80,000 clones; roughly 90% of these occur just once. The ten largest clones take up about 0.14% of the sample. Sequencing was done on a sample of naive CD4+ T cells from blood. This specimen's cell subset or site label, per the study, means: CD45RO-negative CD62L-positive naive CD4 T cells. All receptors derive from a person between 30 and 69 years old in good health.

The rearrangement uses TRBV19 and TRBJ2-2, with a tentative D call TRBD1 (5 bases). The V gene lost 5 bases and the J gene lost 4 bases, with 14 bases spanning the gap. This CDR3 spans 15 amino acids. The V gene's germline CDR1 is LNHDA and CDR2 SQIVND (reference sequence). CDR3 region: CASSRRQPITGELFF. The DNA for the CDR3 is TGTGCCAGTAGTCGGAGACAGCCGATCACCGGGGAGCTGTTTTTT.

The genes are TRBV5-5 and TRBJ1-2; D is undetermined. This CDR3 is 15 amino acids long. Germline V gene data show CDR1 as SGHKS and CDR2 as YYEKEE (reference sequence). V lost 0 bases, J lost 4 bases, and 13 bases lay in between. The CDR3 bases are TGTGCCAGCAGCTTGGGGCAGGCCTTGACCTATGGCTACACCTTC. Translated: CASSLGQALTYGYTF.

This chain links TRBV6-5 with TRBJ2-5, with D unresolved. Trimming took 0 bases from V and 1 from J, leaving 9 bases between them. CDR3 length: 15 residues. Germline assignment: CDR1 MNHEY and CDR2 SVGAGI. CDR3 bases: TGTGCCAGCAGTTACTCCCTGGCCGCCCAAGAGACCCAGTACTTC. Protein: CASSYSLAAQETQYF.

The chain couples TRBV7-3 to TRBJ1-6; D call uncertain. The CDR3 runs 15 residues. Germline lookup yields CDR1 SGHTA and CDR2 FQGTGA. V gave up 2 bases and J gave up 10 bases, with 15 bases separating them. CDR3 protein: CASSLVSGSESPLHF. In nucleotides, the CDR3 is TGTGCCAGCAGCTTAGTTAGCGGGTCTGAATCACCCCTCCACTTT.

In this sample, this clone turned up a few times. The chain joins TRBV5-4 to TRBJ1-4; D remains ambiguous. The CDR3 totals 14 residues. Germline assignment: CDR1 SGHNT and CDR2 YYREEE (reference sequence). Trimming pared 1 base from V and 3 bases from J, leaving 7 bases between. This CDR3 reads CASSLYSPNEKLFF. In DNA, the CDR3 is TGTGCCAGCAGCTTGTATAGTCCTAATGAAAAACTGTTTTTT.

V usage is TRBV18 and J usage is TRBJ2-2, with 9 nucleotides matching TRBD1. The CDR3 extends over 16 amino acids. V lost 0 bases and J lost 4; bases outside the gene matches: 3. In germline, CDR1 is KGHSH, CDR2 LQKENI. The CDR3 is CASSPPRDRATGELFF. CDR3 bases: TGTGCCAGCTCACCACCCCGGGACAGGGCCACCGGGGAGCTGTTTTTT. Full variable domain (remainder filled in from reference TRBV18 and TRBJ2-2): NAGVMQNPRHLVRRRGQEARLRCSPMKGHSHVYWYRQLPEEGLKFMVYLQKENIIDESGMPKERFSAEFPKEGPSILRIQQVVRGDSAAYFCASSPPRDRATGELFFGEGSRLTVL.